These 10 T cell receptor beta chains originate from one sample sequenced in a study of T-cell memory formation after mild COVID-19. TCRdb re-derived calls from the 5' RACE reads in MiXCR, one entry per CDR3 protein. Among about 250,000 distinct CDR3 sequences, approximately 15% were seen once, and the ten largest hold 2.1%. The specimen was PBMCs or a T cell subset sorted from them (not recorded which). The source of these receptors is an adult woman who had mild COVID-19 (a few samples of this study predate the infection). Cell type and time point are not known.

This chain joins TRBV27 and TRBJ1-1; D unresolved. Trimming pared 2 bases from V and 10 bases from J, leaving 17 bases between. Germline-derived CDR1 and CDR2 are MNHEY and SMNVEV (reference sequence). The CDR3 runs 14 residues. The CDR3 region has the DNA TGTGCCAGCAGTTTAAGGCCCGGGGTTGACGGAGCTTTCTTT. Translation gives CASSLRPGVDGAFF.

The chain carries TRBV12-3 or TRBV12-4 and TRBJ2-3; D is perhaps TRBD1 (6 bases). V was shortened by 7 bases and J by 4 bases, with 12 bases between the two germline ends. The CDR3 spans 13 residues. The CDR3 DNA reads as TGTGCCAGCACCCCTGGGGGCGCAGATACGCAGTATTTT. Its protein product is CASTPGGADTQYF.

The chain combines TRBV12-3 or TRBV12-4 with TRBJ2-5; no definite D call. The CDR3 length is 14 residues. V shed 4 bases and J shed 5 bases, with 14 bases lying between them. In nucleotides, the CDR3 is TGTGCCAGCAGTTCGACCAGCTACACTGAGACCCAGTACTTC. It specifies CASSSTSYTETQYF.

On this clonotype: A much larger clone lies a single base off, so this may be a read error. The chain joins TRBV6-6 to TRBJ2-1; D is undetermined. Trimming left V 1 base short and J 9 bases short, with 10 bases between. The germline gives CDR1 MNHNY, CDR2 SVGAGI (reference sequence). The CDR3 loop spans 13 amino acids. The DNA for the CDR3 is TGTGCCAGCAGTTACTACTACCTCCCTGAGCAGTTCTTC. It encodes CASSYYYLPEQFF.

The table lists this clonotype with a few counts. V is TRBV2 and J is TRBJ2-5, with D possibly matching TRBD2 (6 bases). This CDR3 spans 11 amino acids. Germline V CDR1 and CDR2: SNHLY, FYNNEI. V was clipped by 5 bases and J by 7 bases, with 8 bases between them. The chain's CDR3 is CASSPEGTQYF. The CDR3 bases are TGTGCCAGCAGTCCGGAGGGGACCCAGTACTTC.

This clonotype was detected only a few times. This chain uses TRBV24-1 with TRBJ2-1; 7 nucleotides line up with TRBD1. This CDR3 spans 13 amino acids. Germline V CDR1 and CDR2: KGHDR, SFDVKD. V lost 7 bases, J lost 9 bases, and 8 bases stayed unmatched. As DNA, the CDR3 is TGTGCCACCAGCGCAGGGGGTCCGGGTGAGCAGTTCTTC. Translated: CATSAGGPGEQFF.

The sample holds many counts of this clonotype. The gene calls are TRBV10-3 and TRBJ2-1; 11 bases are shared with TRBD2. This CDR3 has 15 residues. The V and J ends lost 5 bases and 4 bases, in that order; junction bases with no gene match: 4. CDR1 is ENHRY, CDR2 SYGVKD, per germline. The CDR3 is CAISPGTSGYNEQFF. CDR3 sequence (DNA): TGTGCCATCAGTCCCGGGACTAGCGGATACAATGAGCAGTTCTTC.

This clonotype has just a few counts. This chain connects TRBV18 to TRBJ2-1; D uncertain. The V end was cut by 2 bases, the J end by 6 bases, with 17 bases between. CDR3 length: 16 amino acids. Germline CDR1 and CDR2: KGHSH and LQKENI. Here the CDR3 reads CASSPMDRLWGNEQFF. The CDR3 DNA sequence: TGTGCCAGCTCACCAATGGACCGCCTTTGGGGCAATGAGCAGTTCTTC. Filled out from reference TRBV18 and TRBJ2-1, the complete variable domain reads NAGVMQNPRHLVRRRGQEARLRCSPMKGHSHVYWYRQLPEEGLKFMVYLQKENIIDESGMPKERFSAEFPKEGPSILRIQQVVRGDSAAYFCASSPMDRLWGNEQFFGPGTRLTVL.

This clonotype has just a few counts. The chain combines TRBV10-2 with TRBJ2-3, with D tentatively TRBD2 (7 bases). The V end lost 2 bases, the J end lost 4 bases, and 10 bases lay between the germline ends. The CDR3 contains 14 residues. Germline V lookup: CDR1 WSHSY, CDR2 SAAADI. The CDR3 is CASSERGAADTQYF. The CDR3 DNA follows: TGCGCCAGCAGTGAGCGGGGGGCGGCAGATACGCAGTATTTT.

This chain links TRBV19 with TRBJ1-4, with a tentative D call TRBD1 (6 bases). The germline V gene encodes CDR1 LNHDA and CDR2 SQIVND (reference sequence). The CDR3 is made up of 12 amino acids. Trimming took off 5 bases at V and 10 bases at J, with 11 bases between the two ends. CDR3 residues: CASSLGAGKLFF. CDR3 coding DNA: TGTGCCAGTAGTTTGGGGGCCGGAAAACTGTTTTTT.